A single T cell receptor (beta chain) is shown here with its context. FACS was used to enrich TEMRA cells, whereas the CD8+ and CD4+ T cells were obtained by negative isolation. This sample is drawn from a study of CD8 T cells in Susac syndrome. This CDR3 comprises 14 residues. From germline, CDR1 is SGHTS and CDR2 YDEGEE. J gave up 6 bases and V 2 bases, and 5 bases lay outside the gene matches. After extraction with the RNeasy kit, roughly 0.5 to 1 ug of the RNA was reverse transcribed using random hexamers. TCRdb processed the immunoSEQ multiplex PCR reads anew with MiXCR; each CDR3 protein has one entry. Found here are approximately 190,000 distinct CDR3 sequences, more than 90% of them singletons; the top ten hold 0.098%.

V is TRBV5-8 and J is TRBJ2-3, with 8 bases identical to TRBD2. This receptor was obtained from a human donor with Susac syndrome. Sequences were obtained from CD4+ T cells from PBMCs. The CDR3 sequence: CASSFGLAGDTQYF. CDR3 DNA sequence: TGTGCCAGCAGCTTCGGACTAGCAGGCGATACGCAGTATTTT.